Described below is a single TCR beta chain sequence and its context. The data are from a study of blood T cell repertoires in COVID-19. Measured with immunoSEQ multiplex PCR; TCRdb has only the in-frame clones, and not every one. The sample yields about 91,000 clones, 77% seen once. The CDR3 has 12 amino acids. CDR1 and CDR2 (germline): SGHAT, FQNNGV. With 3 bases removed from V and 0 bases from J, the gap between germline ends came to 3 bases. This clonotype was sampled from a woman at least 80 years old with acute or convalescent COVID-19. Material for sequencing was peripheral blood. The chain links TRBV11-2 to TRBJ2-7; D ambiguous. In DNA, the CDR3 is TGTGCCAGCAGCTTCGGCTCCTACGAGCAGTACTTC. Protein: CASSFGSYEQYF.